This T cell receptor beta chain was found in a study of human T cells and chemical hapten exposure. Each CDR3 protein is one row after TCRdb ran MiXCR on the RACE reads. The data contain fewer than 400,000 distinct CDR3 sequences, approximately 6.3% of them singletons. As to time point: patch test 1, 2 weeks after DPC sensitization. Treatment here: therapeutic diphenylcyclopropenone sensitization with weekly scalp DPC. The V end was cut by 6 bases, the J end by 8 bases, with 14 bases between. This CDR3 comprises 13 residues. CDR1 and CDR2 (germline): MNHEY, SVGAGI. The chain couples TRBV6-5 to TRBJ1-5; no reliable D call. This clonotype originated in a woman younger than 30 with alopecia areata. Some clones in this sample may be carry-over from other donors' samples. The starting material was whole blood, obtained in connection with sensitization to the hapten diphenylcyclopropenone (DPC). Written as DNA, the CDR3 is TGTGCCAGCAGGCGAGAGCGCGGGGAGCCCCAGCATTTT. It yields the protein CASRRERGEPQHF.